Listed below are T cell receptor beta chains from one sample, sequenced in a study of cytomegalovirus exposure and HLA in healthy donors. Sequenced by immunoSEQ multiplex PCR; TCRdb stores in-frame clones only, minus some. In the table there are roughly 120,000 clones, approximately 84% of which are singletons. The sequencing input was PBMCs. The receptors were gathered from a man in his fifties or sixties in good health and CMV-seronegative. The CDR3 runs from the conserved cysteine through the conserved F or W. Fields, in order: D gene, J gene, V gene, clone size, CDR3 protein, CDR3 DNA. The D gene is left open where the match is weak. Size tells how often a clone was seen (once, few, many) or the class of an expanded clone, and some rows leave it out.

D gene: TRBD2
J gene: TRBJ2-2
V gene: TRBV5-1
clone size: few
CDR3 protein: CASSSQPGLGGELFF
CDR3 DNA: TGCGCCAGCAGCTCCCAACCGGGACTAGGAGGGGAGCTGTTTTTT

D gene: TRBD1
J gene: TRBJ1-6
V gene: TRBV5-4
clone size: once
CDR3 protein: CASSSPRTGSNSPLHF
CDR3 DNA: TGTGCCAGCAGCTCCCCGAGGACAGGGTCTAATTCACCCCTCCACTTT

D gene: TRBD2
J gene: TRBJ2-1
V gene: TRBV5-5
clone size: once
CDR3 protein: CASSLRTAGENEQFF
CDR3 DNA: TGTGCCAGCAGCTTGCGTACAGCGGGGGAGAATGAGCAGTTCTTC

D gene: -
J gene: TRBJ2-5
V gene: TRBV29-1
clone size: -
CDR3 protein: CSVEEVTGTRETQYF
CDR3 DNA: TGCAGCGTTGAGGAAGTGACGGGTACTAGAGAGACCCAGTACTTC

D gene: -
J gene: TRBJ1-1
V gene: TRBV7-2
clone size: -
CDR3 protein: CASSLEYAGVGTEAFF
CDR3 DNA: TGTGCCAGCAGCTTAGAGTATGCAGGGGTGGGCACTGAAGCTTTCTTT

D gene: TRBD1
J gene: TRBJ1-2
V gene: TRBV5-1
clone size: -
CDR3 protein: CASSLARTGLSLPYGYTF
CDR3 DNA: TGCGCCAGCAGCTTGGCCAGGACAGGTCTCTCTCTCCCCTATGGCTACACCTTC

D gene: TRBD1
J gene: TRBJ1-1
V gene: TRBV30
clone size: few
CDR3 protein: CAWSTTGVIMNTEAFF
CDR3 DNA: TGTGCCTGGAGTACTACAGGGGTCATCATGAACACTGAAGCTTTCTTT

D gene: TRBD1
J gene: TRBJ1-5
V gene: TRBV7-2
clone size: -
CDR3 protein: CASSLGTGVQPQHF
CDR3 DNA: TGTGCCAGCAGCTTAGGGACAGGGGTTCAGCCCCAGCATTTT

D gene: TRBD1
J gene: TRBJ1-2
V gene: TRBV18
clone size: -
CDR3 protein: CASSLGQVGFSYGYTF
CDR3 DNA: TGTGCCAGCTCCCTCGGACAGGTCGGCTTCAGCTATGGCTACACCTTC

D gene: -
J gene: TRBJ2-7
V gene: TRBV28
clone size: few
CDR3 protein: CASSLRGAVIYEQYF
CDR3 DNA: TGTGCCAGCAGTTTACGGGGGGCAGTCATCTACGAGCAGTACTTC

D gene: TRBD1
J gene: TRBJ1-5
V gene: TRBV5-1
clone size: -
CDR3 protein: CASSLGQGSNQPQHF
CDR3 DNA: TGCGCCAGCAGCTTGGGACAGGGGTCGAATCAGCCCCAGCATTTT

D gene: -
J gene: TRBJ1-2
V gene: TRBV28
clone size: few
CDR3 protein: CASSFAGDLLGYGYTF
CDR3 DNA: TGTGCCAGCAGTTTTGCAGGGGACCTACTCGGCTATGGCTACACCTTC

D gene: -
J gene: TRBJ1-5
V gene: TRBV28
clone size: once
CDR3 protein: CASSSPSIQVNQPQHF
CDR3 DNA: TGTGCCAGCAGTTCCCCCAGCATACAGGTGAATCAGCCCCAGCATTTT

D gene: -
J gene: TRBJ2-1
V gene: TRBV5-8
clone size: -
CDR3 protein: CASSFGITGNNEQFF
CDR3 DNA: TGTGCCAGCAGCTTTGGAATCACAGGGAACAATGAGCAGTTCTTC

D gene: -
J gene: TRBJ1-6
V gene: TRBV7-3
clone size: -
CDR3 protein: CASSLAGNHNSPLHF
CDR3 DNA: TGTGCCAGCAGCTTAGCGGGGAATCATAATTCACCCCTCCACTTT

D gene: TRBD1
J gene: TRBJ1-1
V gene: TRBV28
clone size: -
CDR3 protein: CASSQTGTNTEAFF
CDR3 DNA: TGTGCCAGCAGTCAGACAGGGACTAACACTGAAGCTTTCTTT

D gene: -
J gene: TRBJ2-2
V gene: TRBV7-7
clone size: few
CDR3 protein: CASSPVFGGRNTGELFF
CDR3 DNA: TGTGCCAGCAGCCCCGTTTTCGGGGGGCGTAACACCGGGGAGCTGTTTTTT

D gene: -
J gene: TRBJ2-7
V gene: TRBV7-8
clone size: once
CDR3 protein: CATQMEGLSSYEQYF
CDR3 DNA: TGTGCCACGCAGATGGAGGGGCTTAGCTCCTACGAGCAGTACTTC

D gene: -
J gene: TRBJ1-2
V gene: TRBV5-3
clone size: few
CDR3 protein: CATGGHYGYTF
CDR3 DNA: TGTGCTACGGGGGGGCACTATGGCTACACCTTC

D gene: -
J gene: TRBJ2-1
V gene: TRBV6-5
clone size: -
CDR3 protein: CASRDTTGNEQFF
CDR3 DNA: TGTGCCAGCAGAGATACTACAGGGAATGAGCAGTTCTTC

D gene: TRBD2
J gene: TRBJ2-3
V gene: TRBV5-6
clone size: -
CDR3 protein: CASSQGTSGGLLGADTQYF
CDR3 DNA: TGTGCCAGCAGCCAGGGGACTAGCGGGGGGCTACTGGGGGCAGATACGCAGTATTTT

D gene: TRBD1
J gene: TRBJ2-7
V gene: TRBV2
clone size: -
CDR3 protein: CASSEQPGQGNEQYF
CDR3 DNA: TGTGCCAGCAGTGAACAGCCGGGACAGGGTAACGAGCAGTACTTC

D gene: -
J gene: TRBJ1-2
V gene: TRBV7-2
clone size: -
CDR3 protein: CASSLARGSYGYTF
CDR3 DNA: TGTGCCAGCAGCTTAGCGCGGGGCAGCTATGGCTACACCTTC

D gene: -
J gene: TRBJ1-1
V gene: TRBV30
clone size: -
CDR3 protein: CAWWGPGGVRSTEAFF
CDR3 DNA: TGTGCCTGGTGGGGGCCGGGTGGGGTTAGGAGCACTGAAGCTTTCTTT

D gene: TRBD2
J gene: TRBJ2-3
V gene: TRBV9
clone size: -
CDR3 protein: CASSDTLADNTDTQYF
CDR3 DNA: TGTGCCAGCAGCGATACGCTAGCGGATAACACAGATACGCAGTATTTT

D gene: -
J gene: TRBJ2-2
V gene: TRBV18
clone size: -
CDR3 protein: CASSPAQGTTGELFF
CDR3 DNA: TGTGCCAGCTCACCAGCACAGGGCACCACCGGGGAGCTGTTTTTT

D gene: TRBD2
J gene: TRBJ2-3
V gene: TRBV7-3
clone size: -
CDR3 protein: CASSAGLAGGRADTQYF
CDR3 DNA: TGTGCCAGCAGCGCGGGACTAGCGGGGGGGCGCGCAGATACGCAGTATTTT

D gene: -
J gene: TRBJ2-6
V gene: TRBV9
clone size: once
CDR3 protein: CASSVVAGGSSPSGANVLTF
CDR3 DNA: TGTGCCAGCAGCGTAGTGGCGGGCGGGTCCTCCCCCTCTGGGGCCAACGTCCTGACTTTC

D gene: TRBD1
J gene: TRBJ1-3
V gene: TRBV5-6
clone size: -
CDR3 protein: CASSPPGQGGGNTIYF
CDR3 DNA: TGTGCCAGCAGCCCACCGGGACAGGGAGGTGGAAACACCATATATTTT

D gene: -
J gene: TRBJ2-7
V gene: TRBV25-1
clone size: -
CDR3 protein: CASATQGYEQYF
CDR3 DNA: TGTGCCAGCGCAACACAGGGCTACGAGCAGTACTTC

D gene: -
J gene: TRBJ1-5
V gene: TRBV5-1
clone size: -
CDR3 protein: CASSLGVAGSDQPQHF
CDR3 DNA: TGCGCCAGCAGCTTGGGGGTCGCAGGTTCGGATCAGCCCCAGCATTTT

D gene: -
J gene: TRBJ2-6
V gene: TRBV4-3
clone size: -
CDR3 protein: CASSQKWTGGRPGANVLTF
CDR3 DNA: TGCGCCAGCAGCCAGAAATGGACAGGAGGGCGACCTGGGGCCAACGTCCTGACTTTC

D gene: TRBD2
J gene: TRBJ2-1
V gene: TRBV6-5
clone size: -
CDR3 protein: CASSYTQAGGYNEQFF
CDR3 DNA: TGTGCCAGCAGTTACACCCAGGCGGGAGGCTACAATGAGCAGTTCTTC

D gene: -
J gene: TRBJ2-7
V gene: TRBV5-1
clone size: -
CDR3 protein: CASSLQGGVDEQYF
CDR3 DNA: TGCGCCAGCAGCTTGCAAGGGGGAGTTGACGAGCAGTACTTC

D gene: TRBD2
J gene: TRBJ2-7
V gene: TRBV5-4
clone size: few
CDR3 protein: CASSLGGGRANEQYF
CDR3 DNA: TGTGCCAGCAGCTTGGGTGGCGGGAGGGCCAACGAGCAGTACTTC

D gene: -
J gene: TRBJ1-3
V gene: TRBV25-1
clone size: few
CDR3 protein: CASSTGKDSSGNTIYF
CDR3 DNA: TGTGCCAGCAGTACGGGGAAAGATAGCTCTGGAAACACCATATATTTT

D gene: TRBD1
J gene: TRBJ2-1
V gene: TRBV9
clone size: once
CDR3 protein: CASSVASTGQEQFF
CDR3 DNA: TGTGCCAGCAGCGTAGCAAGTACGGGACAGGAGCAGTTCTTC

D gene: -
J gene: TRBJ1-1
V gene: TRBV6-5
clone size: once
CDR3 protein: CASSYGRGNTEAFF
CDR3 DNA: TGTGCCAGCAGTTACGGCAGGGGTAACACTGAAGCTTTCTTT

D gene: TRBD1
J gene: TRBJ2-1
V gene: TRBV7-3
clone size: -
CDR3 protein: CASTPGQGHNEQFF
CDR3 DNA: TGTGCCAGCACCCCGGGACAGGGGCACAATGAGCAGTTCTTC

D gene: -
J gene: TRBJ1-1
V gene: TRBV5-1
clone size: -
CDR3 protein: CASSLVIRGTEAFF
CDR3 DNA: TGCGCCAGCAGCTTGGTCATCCGAGGCACTGAAGCTTTCTTT

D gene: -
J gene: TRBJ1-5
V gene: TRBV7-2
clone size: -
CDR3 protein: CASSPSSGVIQPQHF
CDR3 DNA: TGTGCCAGCAGCCCATCTTCAGGGGTTATTCAGCCCCAGCATTTT

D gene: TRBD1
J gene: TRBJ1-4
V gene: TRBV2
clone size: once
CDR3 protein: CASTDRDRMEWGNEKLFF
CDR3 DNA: TGTGCCAGCACAGACCGGGACAGGATGGAGTGGGGTAATGAAAAACTGTTTTTT

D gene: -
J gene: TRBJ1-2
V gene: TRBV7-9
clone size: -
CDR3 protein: CSSSLSPPEVNYGYTF
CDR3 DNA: TGTTCCAGCAGCTTATCCCCTCCGGAGGTTAACTATGGCTACACCTTC

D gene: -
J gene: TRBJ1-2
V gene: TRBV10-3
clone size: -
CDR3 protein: CATGEGPNYGYTF
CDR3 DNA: TGTGCCACCGGGGAGGGACCTAACTATGGCTACACCTTC

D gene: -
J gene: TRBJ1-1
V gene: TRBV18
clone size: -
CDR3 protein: CASSHQPGHLRENTEAFF
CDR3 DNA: TGTGCCAGCTCACATCAACCGGGACATTTAAGAGAGAACACTGAAGCTTTCTTT

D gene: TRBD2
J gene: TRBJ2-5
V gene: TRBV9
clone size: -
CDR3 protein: CASSALTSGGTGTQYF
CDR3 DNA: TGTGCCAGCAGCGCCTTGACTAGCGGGGGGACGGGGACCCAGTACTTC

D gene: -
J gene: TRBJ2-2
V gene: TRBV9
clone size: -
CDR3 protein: CASSFGAGELFF
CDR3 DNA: TGTGCCAGCAGCTTCGGGGCCGGGGAGCTGTTTTTT

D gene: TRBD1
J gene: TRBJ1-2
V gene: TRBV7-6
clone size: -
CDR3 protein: CASSPGQGGGYTF
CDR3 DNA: TGTGCCAGCAGCCCGGGACAGGGAGGAGGCTACACCTTC

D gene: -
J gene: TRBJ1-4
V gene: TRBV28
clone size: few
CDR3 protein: CASRSGSFNEKLFF
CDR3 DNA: TGTGCCAGCAGATCCGGGTCCTTTAATGAAAAACTGTTTTTT

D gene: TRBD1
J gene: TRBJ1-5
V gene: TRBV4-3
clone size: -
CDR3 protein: CASSRDSHFDQPQHF
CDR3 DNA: TGCGCCAGCAGCCGGGACAGTCATTTCGATCAGCCCCAGCATTTT